Shown below are 27 T cell receptor beta chains from a single sample sequenced in a study of Tregs in tolerant kidney transplant recipients. Sequencing used immunoSEQ multiplex PCR; TCRdb keeps in-frame clones, though not all of them. The profile shows around 85,000 clones, around 90% of them singletons. The source was Tregs from blood, collected before the transplant. The receptors stem from a human donor who received a combined kidney and bone marrow transplant.

The DNA for the CDR3 is TGCGCCAGCTACGACAGGGGGCGAACCGGGGAGCTGTTTTTT. Translated, it gives CASYDRGRTGELFF. V is TRBV10-2 and J is TRBJ2-2, with TRBD1 matching over 10 bases. Germline V gene lookup returns CDR1 WSHSY and CDR2 SAAADI. Trimming took 8 bases from V and 5 from J; bases not matched to a gene: 5. This CDR3 is built from 14 residues.

V usage is TRBV5-1 and J usage is TRBJ1-2, with D uncertain. CDR1 SGHRS and CDR2 YFSETQ come from the germline V gene. There are 15 residues in the CDR3. Trimming left V 0 bases short and J 6 bases short, with 15 bases between. CDR3 sequence: CASSLDVGNRNGYTF. The CDR3, as DNA: TGCGCCAGCAGCTTGGATGTGGGAAACCGGAATGGCTACACCTTC. Based on the CDR3 plus reference TRBV5-1 and TRBJ1-2, the full variable domain is KAGVTQTPRYLIKTRGQQVTLSCSPISGHRSVSWYQQTPGQGLQFLFEYFSETQRNKGNFPGRFSGRQFSNSRSEMNVSTLELGDSALYLCASSLDVGNRNGYTFGSGTRLTVV.

This chain uses TRBV5-5 with TRBJ2-3; 9 positions match TRBD2. With 5 bases clipped from V and 5 bases from J, the junction kept 12 bases outside the gene matches. The CDR3 is 16 residues long. Looked up from germline, CDR1 is SGHKS and CDR2 is YYEKEE (reference sequence). The CDR3: CASRTISGSGVDTQYF. The CDR3 DNA follows: TGTGCCAGCAGGACGATTAGCGGGAGCGGGGTAGATACGCAGTATTTT.

The rearrangement uses TRBV7-9 and TRBJ2-1; 9 nucleotides match TRBD2. Germline V gives CDR1 SEHNR, CDR2 FQNEAQ (reference sequence). V lost 6 bases to trimming and J lost 0 bases; unmatched junction nucleotides: 3. This CDR3 region has 15 residues. CDR3: CASSYSGSSYNEQFF. The DNA of the CDR3 is TGTGCCAGCAGTTATAGCGGGAGCTCCTACAATGAGCAGTTCTTC.

The V gene is TRBV7-2, the J gene TRBJ2-5; perhaps TRBD2 as D (5 bases). The closer fit of TRBJ2-7 to the DNA end suggests the J call may be wrong. The CDR3 loop spans 16 amino acids. Germline CDR1 is SGHTA and CDR2 is FQGNSA. The CDR3 DNA sequence: TGTGCCAGCTCTACCACTCTAGCTGTCACCTCCTACGAGCAGTACTTC. Translated: CASSTTLAVTSYEQYF.

In its sample, this clone was seen once. V is TRBV5-1 and J is TRBJ2-1, with D maybe TRBD2 (6 bases). The V gene lost 0 bases and the J gene lost 2 bases, with 12 bases spanning the gap. CDR3 length: 16 residues. CDR1 is SGHRS, CDR2 YFSETQ, per germline. The CDR3 spells CASSLAPSGAYNEQFF. The CDR3 nucleotides are TGCGCCAGCAGCTTGGCCCCATCGGGAGCCTACAATGAGCAGTTCTTC. Based on the CDR3 plus reference TRBV5-1 and TRBJ2-1, the full variable domain is KAGVTQTPRYLIKTRGQQVTLSCSPISGHRSVSWYQQTPGQGLQFLFEYFSETQRNKGNFPGRFSGRQFSNSRSEMNVSTLELGDSALYLCASSLAPSGAYNEQFFGPGTRLTVL.

This clone has only one observation. V is TRBV19 and J is TRBJ2-1, with 10 bases aligning to TRBD2. The germline CDR1 and CDR2 sequences are LNHDA and SQIVND (reference sequence). The CDR3 is 15 residues long. Trimming cost V 3 bases and J 5 bases; bases outside gene matches: 4. This CDR3 is CASSILAGVNNEQFF. CDR3 coding DNA: TGTGCCAGTAGTATCCTAGCGGGAGTTAACAATGAGCAGTTCTTC.

V gene TRBV27 combines with J gene TRBJ2-3, with D unresolved. The CDR3 runs 16 residues. The germline V and J ends were trimmed by 4 bases and 2 bases, with 16 bases remaining between them. Per the germline V gene, CDR1 is MNHEY and CDR2 is SMNVEV (reference sequence). The CDR3 bases are TGTGCCAGCAGTTCAATCGACTGGAGCTACACAGATACGCAGTATTTT. This sequence encodes CASSSIDWSYTDTQYF.

This clone occurred a few times. The chain carries TRBV7-9 and TRBJ2-3; D remains unclear. The germline V gene encodes CDR1 SEHNR and CDR2 FQNEAQ (reference sequence). Trimming left V 4 bases short and J 2 bases short, with 13 bases between. The CDR3 is 15 residues long. DNA of the CDR3: TGTGCCAGCAGCTCAAGGACCATTCCCACAGATACGCAGTATTTT. It yields the protein CASSSRTIPTDTQYF. Using reference TRBV7-9 and TRBJ2-3 for the parts outside the CDR3, the full variable domain is DTGVSQNPRHKITKRGQNVTFRCDPISEHNRLYWYRQTLGQGPEFLTYFQNEAQLEKSRLLSDRFSAERPKGSFSTLEIQRTEQGDSAMYLCASSSRTIPTDTQYFGPGTRLTVL.

The V call is TRBV6-4, the J call TRBJ2-3; D possibly matches TRBD1 or TRBD2 (6 bases each). V lost 3 bases and J lost 4, with 11 bases in between. There are 14 residues in the CDR3. Germline-derived CDR1 and CDR2 are MRHNA and SNTAGT. The CDR3 DNA follows: TGTGCCAGCAGTGAAGGGGGGTCCTCAGATACGCAGTATTTT. As protein: CASSEGGSSDTQYF.

The rearrangement uses TRBV6-1 and TRBJ2-7; a possible D gene is TRBD1 (6 bases). The CDR3 spans 14 residues. Germline V CDR1 and CDR2: MNHNS, SASEGT. V gave up 8 bases and J gave up 5 bases, with 19 bases separating them. CDR3 in DNA: TGTGCCAGCCAAGATAGTGGGGGCTCGAACGAGCAGTACTTC. Protein: CASQDSGGSNEQYF.

Comments on this clone: Other DNA sequences in the sample encode the same CDR3. The chain is built from TRBV5-1 and TRBJ2-3; 7 bases are shared with TRBD1. The CDR3 extends over 15 amino acids. After removal of 0 bases from V and 3 bases from J, the junction contained 4 bases not matched to a gene. The germline V gene encodes CDR1 SGHRS and CDR2 YFSETQ. The CDR3 DNA reads TGCGCCAGCAGCTTGGGTCAGGGGGAAACAGATACGCAGTATTTT. This encodes CASSLGQGETDTQYF.

V is TRBV6-6 and J is TRBJ1-4; D remains ambiguous. V shed 4 bases and J shed 14 bases, with 14 bases lying between them. This CDR3 comprises 12 residues. From germline, CDR1 is MNHNY and CDR2 SVGAGI (reference sequence). Written as DNA, the CDR3 is TGTGCCAGCAGTTGGACGGACTCCGTCCTGTTTTTT. As protein: CASSWTDSVLFF.

The V gene is TRBV4-1, the J gene TRBJ2-1; 12 positions match TRBD2. Trimming took 0 bases from V and 2 from J; bases not matched to a gene: 8. Germline values: CDR1 MGHRA, CDR2 YSYEKL. The CDR3 has 19 amino acids. This CDR3 is CASSQELAGGVLTYNEQFF. The DNA for the CDR3 is TGCGCCAGCAGCCAAGAACTAGCGGGAGGAGTCCTTACCTACAATGAGCAGTTCTTC.

The chain couples TRBV7-3 to TRBJ2-1; a weak D match, TRBD2 (5 bases). V lost 5 bases and J lost 9, with 17 bases in between. The CDR3 is 14 residues long. Germline V gives CDR1 SGHTA, CDR2 FQGTGA. The DNA of the CDR3 is TGTGCCAGCAGCCCAAAGGTGCTAGCCGCTGAGCAGTTCTTC. This codes for CASSPKVLAAEQFF.

The chain joins TRBV4-3 to TRBJ1-5; no firm D call. The CDR3 covers 13 residues. Per the germline V gene, CDR1 is LGHNA and CDR2 is YSLEER. The ends were cut back, 0 bases at V and 4 bases at J, with 4 bases in the middle. The CDR3 protein is CASSQDLNQPQHF. The CDR3, as DNA: TGCGCCAGCAGCCAAGACCTAAATCAGCCCCAGCATTTT.

The V gene is TRBV10-1, the J gene TRBJ2-2; D is undetermined. This CDR3 comprises 13 residues. Germline V lookup: CDR1 WNHNN, CDR2 SYGVQD (reference sequence). V was clipped by 4 bases and J by 3 bases, with 6 bases between them. CDR3 nucleotides: TGCGCCAGCAGTGTTGGAGACACCGGGGAGCTGTTTTTT. Translation: CASSVGDTGELFF.

J is TRBJ1-2 and V is TRBV5-1; weak D call: TRBD1 (6 bases). Trimming removed 4 bases at V and 3 bases at J, with 13 bases between. Per the germline V gene, CDR1 is SGHRS and CDR2 is YFSETQ. CDR3 size: 14 residues. Here the CDR3 reads CASSLQGLDYGYTF. CDR3 in DNA: TGCGCCAGCAGCCTACAGGGTTTGGACTATGGCTACACCTTC.

The chain joins TRBV19 to TRBJ1-5; D unresolved. Germline loops: CDR1 LNHDA, CDR2 SQIVND (reference sequence). The ends were cut back, 3 bases at V and 3 bases at J, with 21 bases in the middle. This CDR3 region has 18 residues. CDR3 DNA sequence: TGTGCCAGTAGTATCTCTCGGGGTCCCGTGCTTACCAATCAGCCCCAGCATTTT. Its protein product is CASSISRGPVLTNQPQHF.

This clone was recorded only once. The rearrangement joins TRBV29-1 to TRBJ1-1, with D unclear. The V end was cut by 4 bases, the J end by 2 bases, with 8 bases between. Germline V lookup: CDR1 SQVTM, CDR2 ANQGSEA. This CDR3 has 12 residues. CDR3 amino acids: CSVARQNTEAFF. In DNA, the CDR3 is TGCAGCGTTGCGAGGCAAAACACTGAAGCTTTCTTT.

The V gene is TRBV19, the J gene TRBJ1-1; 7 bases are shared with TRBD1. The CDR3 loop spans 15 amino acids. Per the germline V gene, CDR1 is LNHDA and CDR2 is SQIVND (reference sequence). With 6 bases clipped from V and 4 bases from J, the junction kept 11 bases outside the gene matches. The CDR3 here is CASRDRNGAITEAFF. CDR3 nucleotide sequence: TGTGCCAGTAGGGACAGGAATGGGGCAATCACTGAAGCTTTCTTT.

The V and J genes are TRBV19 and TRBJ1-5, with D perhaps matching TRBD1 (5 bases). Trimming took off 2 bases at V and 7 bases at J, with 9 bases between the two ends. Germline V gene lookup returns CDR1 LNHDA and CDR2 SQIVND (reference sequence). The CDR3 runs to 13 residues. As DNA, the CDR3 is TGTGCCAGTAGTATACAGGGCGGCCAGCCCCAGCATTTT. This gives the protein CASSIQGGQPQHF.

The chain links TRBV30 to TRBJ1-1; a weak D match, TRBD1 (6 bases). The CDR3 totals 13 residues. The germline gives CDR1 GTSNPN, CDR2 SVGIG (reference sequence). V lost 5 bases and J 0 bases, leaving 10 bases between the germline ends. The DNA for the CDR3 is TGTGCCTGGGCCAGGACAGTGAACACTGAAGCTTTCTTT. Residues: CAWARTVNTEAFF.

This chain connects TRBV4-2 to TRBJ1-2; possibly TRBD1 for D (5 bases). The germline V and J ends were trimmed by 1 base and 8 bases, with 11 bases remaining between them. The CDR3 covers 13 residues. The germline gives CDR1 LGHNA, CDR2 YNFKEQ. CDR3 protein: CASSQGQPGGYTF. The CDR3 coding sequence is TGTGCCAGCAGCCAAGGACAGCCGGGCGGCTACACCTTC.

The chain combines TRBV7-9 with TRBJ1-1; no definite D call. The CDR3 is made up of 14 amino acids. V gave up 0 bases and J gave up 6 bases, with 11 bases separating them. Germline V gene lookup returns CDR1 SEHNR and CDR2 FQNEAQ (reference sequence). The CDR3 here is CASSLAGSSPEAFF. CDR3 DNA: TGTGCCAGCAGCTTAGCTGGCAGTAGCCCTGAAGCTTTCTTT.

Here the CDR3 reads CASSVEGGNQPQHF. CDR3 in DNA: TGTGCCAGCAGCGTAGAGGGGGGCAATCAGCCCCAGCATTTT. The genes are TRBV9 and TRBJ1-5; a possible D gene is TRBD1 (6 bases). Germline loops: CDR1 SGDLS, CDR2 YYNGEE. The V and J ends lost 0 bases and 2 bases respectively, with 6 bases between them. CDR3 length: 14 residues. The entire variable domain, with the rest obtained from reference TRBV9 and TRBJ1-5, is as follows: DSGVTQTPKHLITATGQRVTLRCSPRSGDLSVYWYQQSLDQGLQFLIQYYNGEERAKGNILERFSAQQFPDLHSELNLSSLELGDSALYFCASSVEGGNQPQHFGDGTRLSIL.

The chain links TRBV30 to TRBJ2-3, with 14 bases aligning to TRBD2. The CDR3 sequence is 15 residues long. Germline V gene data show CDR1 as GTSNPN and CDR2 as SVGIG (reference sequence). The V and J ends lost 3 bases and 5 bases, in that order; junction bases with no gene match: 4. This CDR3 is CAWSQTSGRVDTQYF. The CDR3 DNA sequence: TGTGCCTGGAGCCAGACTAGCGGGAGGGTAGATACGCAGTATTTT. Full variable domain (rest looked up from reference TRBV30 and TRBJ2-3): SQTIHQWPATLVQPVGSPLSLECTVEGTSNPNLYWYRQAAGRGLQLLFYSVGIGQISSEVPQNLSASRPQDRQFILSSKKLLLSDSGFYLCAWSQTSGRVDTQYFGPGTRLTVL.